This T cell receptor (beta chain) appears in the sequencing data of a study of OX40 agonist ivuxolimab in advanced cancers. Across the whole study: Ivuxolimab, which is an agonistic anti-OX40 (CD134) antibody, was administered to the patients. Findings of the study overall: Certain nonresponders likewise exhibited a low normalized T-cell clonal expansion.

CDR1 and CDR2 from the germline V gene are MDHEN and SYDVKM. There are 12 residues in the CDR3. The ends were cut back, 2 bases at V and 2 bases at J, with 1 base in the middle. Details on this clone: Its antigen is undetermined.

TCRdb's copy holds only in-frame clones and misses some; the assay was immunoSEQ multiplex PCR. The profile shows 75,000 to 95,000 clones, about 84% of them singletons. This sequence joins TRBV28 and TRBJ2-1; D unclear. Sequences were derived from CD4+ or CD8+ T cells sorted from blood, sampled in a trial of the OX40 agonist ivuxolimab. The sequence derives from an adult with an advanced solid tumor such as melanoma, head and neck, liver or kidney cancer. This chain's CDR3 is CASSLTYNEQFF. CDR3 DNA sequence: TGTGCCAGCAGTTTAACCTACAATGAGCAGTTCTTC.